Given below is one TCR beta chain in context. Its antigen is unknown. No clone much larger than this one lies a single base away; base qualities are absent. The sample belongs to a study of shared clonotypes between healthy human individuals (dated by TCRdb to 2018 to 2021). With regard to the full study: The cohort comprised a couple of women and a few men aged 18 to 49 years. To estimate repertoire size and how much clonotypes are shared between individuals, the study performed deep sequencing of blood TCR repertoires from roughly five healthy adults. Per donor, three plates each were used for CD4 naive and CD4 memory, two for CD8 naive, and one for CD8 memory. Leukapheresis yielded between about 0.8 and 9.5 billion PBMCs per donor. Different laboratories and diverse techniques were used to prepare libraries and sequence TCR repertoires, to increase sequencing depth and limit assay-specific biases. Findings and caveats that apply to the study as a whole: Compared with non-shared clonotypes, the clonotypes found in all four sorted-subset donors had higher generation probabilities. Larger estimated clonotype richness was generally found for naive subsets than for memory subsets. The genetic and exposure-history diversity represented was limited by the small number of donors. Sampling was restricted to blood, and TCR repertoires in tissue are likely to differ from TCR repertoires in blood. Incomplete sequencing was indicated by rarefaction of sorted-subset datasets, despite the large sequencing depth. Based on pairwise subsampling, the degree of clonotype sharing among donors was expected to be affected by sequencing depth. When a few donors were compared, the shared fraction of clonotypes was about 5% for naive CD4, around 3.5% for naive CD8, roughly 2.5% for memory CD4, and less than 0.5% for memory CD8.

Using the deep immunoSEQ assay, multiplex PCR amplified TCR CDR3 regions from genomic DNA. For each cell subset, the extracted genomic DNA was distributed evenly across all wells of several immunoSEQ 96-well plates, and each plate served as one replicate. For sorted subsets, each replicate PCR was loaded with 200 ng genomic DNA, equivalent to 25,000 to 35,000 T cell genomes. The purified libraries were quantified using a Qubit 3.0 fluorometer, sized with a Bioanalyzer 2100, and then quantified again using the KAPA Library Quantification kit. Every immunoSEQ 96-well plate was sequenced on a dedicated single-read 150-cycle Illumina NextSeq 550 flow cell. In the original analysis: Because the immunoSEQ output held only junctional sequences and lacked quality scores, the filtering could not match the filtering applied to full-length reads. Sequences were annotated with PyIR, a Python wrapper for IgBLAST v1.9, using IMGT germline references to assign V/J genes and CDR3. Any read was removed if the V/J assignment was weak (E-value above 1e-6), the CDR3 was missing, or the read contained stop codons, out-of-frame junctions, or ambiguous translated residues. A V3J clonotype was defined by an identical inferred V gene, J gene, and CDR3 amino acid sequence. Percentage overlap between repertoires was computed as shared unique clonotypes divided by the size of the smaller repertoire. Richness of each repertoire was evaluated using RTK rarefaction, the Chao1 estimator, and Recon v2.1 estimates of unobserved clonotypes. OLGA was used to compute generation probabilities for all TCRbeta clonotypes that the gDNA method yielded from four donors. TCRdb stores this immuneACCESS table with in-frame sequences only. Part of the clones is absent; in the studies checked, under half of the shortfall reflects unresolved V genes, and no reason is known for the rest. V and J calls and clone size come straight from that table; D and trimming were deduced from the DNA. The sample data list about 1.5 million clones, and around 98% of these were observed just once. Clones ranked in the top ten supply roughly 0.45% of the sample.

The donors were healthy, HIV-negative adults who had no recently reported acute infections or vaccinations. Only Caucasian adults living in Nashville, Tennessee, USA were represented among the donors. Magnetic negative selection was used to enrich CD4+ T cells, after which naive cells were positively selected on CD45RA and the negative fraction became the memory subset. After blood collection by leukapheresis, PBMCs were isolated using Ficoll-Histopaque density gradient centrifugation and then cryopreserved in the vapor phase of liquid nitrogen. Purity and quantity of every magnetically sorted T cell population were checked by analytical flow cytometry. Genomic DNA was isolated from each sorted fraction and quantified by UV absorbance on a Nanodrop 2000c. At the junction V is shortened by 0 bases and J by 3 bases, with 8 bases in between. Including cysteine and phenylalanine, the CDR3 has 14 amino acids. Only the CDR3 DNA is retained, 42 bases long and in frame from the first base. Via the germline V gene, CDR1 is LGHNA and CDR2 YSLEER.

The material sequenced was naive CD4+ T cells sorted from blood. The cell subset or site label here, explained by the study, means: CD45RA+ positively selected. The clonotype was recovered from a man aged 25-45 years in good health. In this chain, TRBV4-3 is recombined with TRBJ1-1, with the D gene too uncertain to name. The CDR3 in this case is CASSQEPGDTEAFF. The DNA sequence is as follows: TGCGCCAGCAGCCAAGAGCCTGGTGACACTGAAGCTTTCTTT.